Presented here are 25 T cell receptor beta chains from one specimen sequenced in a study of blood T cell repertoires in COVID-19 (dated by TCRdb to the early 2020s). The library was generated by the immunoSEQ multiplex PCR assay. TCRdb limited this immuneACCESS table to in-frame rearrangements with V and J called. A share of clones is missing; checked studies link under half to unresolved V genes, and the rest is unexplained. Present in this sample are 200,000 to 250,000 clones, around nine tenths of which were seen just once. 1.5% of the sample is held by the ten biggest clonotypes. The sample taken for sequencing was peripheral blood. These TCRs come from a man between 18 and 29 years old with active or convalescent COVID-19.

This rearrangement joins TRBV10-1 to TRBJ2-2; no definite D call. Germline V gives CDR1 WNHNN, CDR2 SYGVQD (reference sequence). The CDR3 consists of 14 residues. Trimming took off 2 bases at V and 2 bases at J, with 6 bases between the two ends. CDR3 bases: TGCGCCAGCAGTGAGGCGATTAACACCGGGGAGCTGTTTTTT. Translation gives CASSEAINTGELFF.

The rearrangement uses TRBV9 and TRBJ1-3; weak D call: TRBD1 (5 bases). The germline CDR1 and CDR2 sequences are SGDLS and YYNGEE. Trimming took 5 bases from V and 3 from J, leaving 12 bases between them. This CDR3 comprises 14 residues. The CDR3 nucleotides read TGTGCCAGCAGACCGGGGGTTGGTGGAAACACCATATATTTT. The encoded protein is CASRPGVGGNTIYF.

The chain has TRBV11-2 and TRBJ2-7, with 10 bases aligning to TRBD1. Trimming took 5 bases from V and 7 from J; bases not matched to a gene: 11. This CDR3 is 15 amino acids long. Germline V gene sequence: CDR1 SGHAT, CDR2 FQNNGV. The CDR3 nucleotides read TGTGCCAGCAGCCGCGAGGACAGGGGGTCAGAAGAGCAGTACTTC. Translating gives CASSREDRGSEEQYF.

This chain connects TRBV7-9 to TRBJ2-7, with TRBD2 matching 14 bases. V trimming: 5 bases; J trimming: 2 bases; junction bases outside the gene matches: 14. The CDR3 contains 19 residues. Germline assignment: CDR1 SEHNR and CDR2 FQNEAQ (reference sequence). CDR3 sequence reads: CASSEEVQGLAGDTYEQYF. In DNA, the CDR3 is TGTGCCAGCAGCGAAGAGGTACAGGGACTAGCGGGAGATACCTACGAGCAGTACTTC.

This clone was counted a single time. The chain's CDR3 is CASSQELAGGGYNEQFF. CDR3 nucleotide sequence: TGCGCCAGCAGCCAAGAACTAGCGGGAGGTGGGTACAATGAGCAGTTCTTC. The rearrangement links TRBV4-1 to TRBJ2-1; 12 nucleotides match TRBD2. Germline V lookup: CDR1 MGHRA, CDR2 YSYEKL. After removal of 0 bases from V and 4 bases from J, the junction contained 4 bases not matched to a gene. The CDR3 consists of 17 residues.

J is TRBJ2-1 and V is TRBV19; TRBD2 might be the D (5 bases). V dropped 6 bases and J dropped 0 bases, with 15 bases sitting between them. CDR3 length: 16 amino acids. Looked up from germline, CDR1 is LNHDA and CDR2 is SQIVND (reference sequence). In DNA form, the CDR3 reads TGTGCCAGTAGCGCGGGCCCAATGGGCTCCTACAATGAGCAGTTCTTC. It specifies CASSAGPMGSYNEQFF. Complete variable domain (other parts from reference TRBV19 and TRBJ2-1): DGGITQSPKYLFRKEGQNVTLSCEQNLNHDAMYWYRQDPGQGLRLIYYSQIVNDFQKGDIAEGYSVSREKKESFPLTVTSAQKNPTAFYLCASSAGPMGSYNEQFFGPGTRLTVL.

This rearrangement joins TRBV7-2 to TRBJ2-3, with TRBD1 as a possible D gene (6 bases). The CDR3 has 12 amino acids. Germline V gene data show CDR1 as SGHTA and CDR2 as FQGNSA. V lost 4 bases and J 6 bases, leaving 8 bases between the germline ends. CDR3 residues: CASSSQGDTQYF. The CDR3 nucleotides are TGTGCCAGCAGCTCCCAGGGGGATACGCAGTATTTT.

The rearrangement uses TRBV14 and TRBJ1-6; D is ambiguous. The CDR3 contains 17 residues. In germline, CDR1 is SGHDN, CDR2 FVKESK. V was trimmed by 3 bases and J by 0 bases, leaving 12 bases between them. CDR3 residues: CASSQGADSSYNSPLHF. In DNA form, the CDR3 reads TGTGCCAGCAGCCAGGGAGCAGATAGCTCCTATAATTCACCCCTCCACTTT.

V gene TRBV7-2 combines with J gene TRBJ2-3; 9 positions match TRBD2. Germline trimming cut 1 base from V and 6 bases from J; bases unmatched to any gene: 5. Per the germline V gene, CDR1 is SGHTA and CDR2 is FQGNSA. CDR3 length: 15 amino acids. The CDR3 region is CASSLGAGGSDTQYF. The CDR3 region has the DNA TGTGCCAGCAGCTTAGGGGCGGGAGGGTCCGATACGCAGTATTTT. The full variable domain, in which reference TRBV7-2 and TRBJ2-3 provide the parts outside the CDR3, is GAGVSQSPSNKVTEKGKDVELRCDPISGHTALYWYRQSLGQGLEFLIYFQGNSAPDKSGLPSDRFSAERTGGSVSTLTIQRTQQEDSAVYLCASSLGAGGSDTQYFGPGTRLTVL.

The V gene is TRBV7-3, the J gene TRBJ2-3; D not certain. V lost 2 bases and J lost 5, with 14 bases in between. The CDR3 is 15 residues long. CDR1 and CDR2 (germline): SGHTA, FQGTGA. DNA for the CDR3: TGTGCCAGCAGCTTAGATTCGGAGTTCCGAGATACGCAGTATTTT. Residues: CASSLDSEFRDTQYF.

This clone has a single count. The chain links TRBV19 to TRBJ2-1; possibly TRBD2 for D (6 bases). This CDR3 contains 13 residues. With 6 bases removed from V and 4 bases from J, the gap between germline ends came to 10 bases. CDR1 is LNHDA, CDR2 SQIVND, per germline (reference sequence). This CDR3 is CASRGLIYNEQFF. The CDR3 region has the DNA TGTGCCAGTAGGGGACTTATTTACAATGAGCAGTTCTTC.

The chain combines TRBV6-4 with TRBJ2-3; possible D gene TRBD1, 7 bases. From germline, CDR1 is MRHNA and CDR2 SNTAGT. V lost 6 bases and J 0 bases, leaving 10 bases between the germline ends. There are 14 residues in the CDR3. The CDR3 nucleotides are TGTGCCAGCAGCCAGGGGGGTAGCACAGATACGCAGTATTTT. This codes for CASSQGGSTDTQYF.

The chain combines TRBV27 with TRBJ1-5, with D possibly TRBD1 on 6 matching bases. Germline CDR1 and CDR2: MNHEY and SMNVEV (reference sequence). V was clipped by 3 bases and J by 5 bases, with 14 bases between them. The CDR3 is 15 residues long. DNA for the CDR3: TGTGCCAGCAGTTTGAGGGGGGGGAGGGATCAGCCCCAGCATTTT. Translation gives CASSLRGGRDQPQHF.

V is TRBV18 and J is TRBJ2-1; D might be TRBD1 (5 bases). This CDR3 contains 16 residues. Trimming cost V 0 bases and J 5 bases, with 14 bases left between them. CDR1 and CDR2 (germline): KGHSH, LQKENI. DNA for the CDR3: TGTGCCAGCTCACCACCTTCGCTTACAGGAGACAATGAGCAGTTCTTC. As protein: CASSPPSLTGDNEQFF.

V usage is TRBV4-3 and J usage is TRBJ2-2; D call uncertain. CDR1 and CDR2 (germline): LGHNA, YSLEER. Trimming removed 0 bases at V and 5 bases at J, with 16 bases between. The CDR3 runs to 17 residues. This chain's CDR3 is CASSQDGGRLLTGELFF. In DNA form, the CDR3 reads TGCGCCAGCAGCCAAGATGGTGGCCGTCTTTTAACCGGGGAGCTGTTTTTT.

J is TRBJ1-5 and V is TRBV28; 10 positions match TRBD1. The CDR3 has 14 residues. Per the germline V gene, CDR1 is MDHEN and CDR2 is SYDVKM. Losses at the gene ends were 11 bases for V and 2 bases for J; bases not matched to a gene: 6. CDR3 protein: CAGTGVWGNQPQHF. The CDR3 coding sequence is TGTGCCGGGACAGGGGTTTGGGGCAATCAGCCCCAGCATTTT.

CDR3 in DNA: TGTGCCAGCAGCCGGGGGGCTAGCGGGAGCTACGAGCAGTACTTC. It encodes CASSRGASGSYEQYF. The rearrangement links TRBV7-3 to TRBJ2-7, with 10 bases fitting TRBD2. V lost 5 bases and J lost 3; bases outside the gene matches: 7. Germline values: CDR1 SGHTA, CDR2 FQGTGA. The CDR3 consists of 15 residues.

This clone was counted a single time. The chain couples TRBV7-9 to TRBJ1-2, with 8 bases matching TRBD1. V dropped 5 bases and J dropped 5; count of bases not matched to a gene: 10. The CDR3 has 15 amino acids. Germline values: CDR1 SEHNR, CDR2 FQNEAQ (reference sequence). In nucleotides, the CDR3 is TGTGCCAGCAGCGTCAAGGGACAGGAGATATATGGCTACACCTTC. Translation gives CASSVKGQEIYGYTF.

The chain employs TRBV6-2 or TRBV6-3 and TRBJ1-5; 10 bases agree with TRBD1. The germline V gene has CDR1 MNHEY and CDR2 SVGEGT. The V and J ends lost 4 bases and 0 bases, in that order; junction bases with no gene match: 12. This CDR3 comprises 19 residues. The CDR3 protein is CASSWHRGQGDYSNQPQHF. The DNA of the CDR3 is TGTGCCAGCAGTTGGCACCGAGGACAGGGGGATTATAGCAATCAGCCCCAGCATTTT.

This chain links TRBV19 with TRBJ2-7, with 9 bases fitting TRBD2. This CDR3 contains 15 residues. Germline V CDR1 and CDR2: LNHDA, SQIVND (reference sequence). V gave up 1 base and J gave up 6 bases; unmatched junction bases: 7. The DNA for the CDR3 is TGTGCCAGTAGTATAGCGGGACTAGCCATCGGCGAGCAGTACTTC. It yields the protein CASSIAGLAIGEQYF.

The gene calls are TRBV6-5 and TRBJ2-7; D possibly corresponds to TRBD2 (5 bases). The germline V gene encodes CDR1 MNHEY and CDR2 SVGAGI. The CDR3 spans 13 residues. Trimming left V 8 bases short and J 5 bases short, with 16 bases between. CDR3 coding DNA: TGTGCCAGCGGAGGTTCGCGCACCCACGAGCAGTACTTC. This codes for CASGGSRTHEQYF.

This chain links TRBV7-2 with TRBJ2-7, with 9 bases fitting TRBD2. The V gene's germline CDR1 is SGHTA and CDR2 FQGNSA. CDR3 length: 15 amino acids. After removal of 3 bases from V and 6 bases from J, the junction contained 9 bases not matched to a gene. CDR3 sequence (DNA): TGTGCCAGCAGCTTTGGTCTAGCGGGAAGTACCGAGCAGTACTTC. Protein sequence: CASSFGLAGSTEQYF.

This sequence joins TRBV15 and TRBJ2-3; 11 bases line up with TRBD2. The CDR3 sequence is 17 residues long. CDR1 and CDR2 from the germline V gene are LNHNV and YYDKDF (reference sequence). J gave up 4 bases and V 1 base, and 7 bases lay outside the gene matches. CDR3 coding DNA: TGTGCCACCAGCAGAGGGAATAGCGGGAGGGCCGCAGATACGCAGTATTTT. This gives the protein CATSRGNSGRAADTQYF.

The CDR3: CASSGDGGLEGYEQFF. The CDR3 DNA sequence: TGTGCCAGCAGTGGGGACGGTGGACTAGAGGGTTATGAGCAGTTCTTC. J is TRBJ2-1 and V is TRBV2; 7 nucleotides align to TRBD2. V lost 4 bases to trimming and J lost 8 bases; unmatched junction nucleotides: 14. The CDR3 runs 16 residues. Germline values: CDR1 SNHLY, CDR2 FYNNEI.

The V and J genes are TRBV3-1 (or the pseudogene TRBV3-2) and TRBJ1-1, with D possibly TRBD1 on 6 matching bases. Germline assignment: CDR1 LGHDT and CDR2 YNNKEL (reference sequence). The CDR3 runs to 15 residues. V lost 5 bases to trimming and J lost 0 bases, with 13 bases between them. The CDR3 bases are TGTGCCAGCAGCGGAGCGGGACATTTGAACACTGAAGCTTTCTTT. Translating gives CASSGAGHLNTEAFF.